This T cell receptor beta chain was documented in a study of T-cell memory formation after mild COVID-19. V lost 5 bases and J lost 6, with 13 bases in between. From germline, CDR1 is LNHDA and CDR2 SQIVND (reference sequence). The CDR3 is 14 amino acids. After 5'RACE with constant-segment primers, TCR alpha and TCR beta cDNA libraries carrying sample barcodes and UMIs were obtained. TCRdb re-called the 5' RACE reads with MiXCR, one entry per CDR3 protein. Of hundreds of thousands of distinct CDR3 sequences in the sample, about 23% were seen once. This clonotype was observed a handful of times. The antigen is unknown. Study conclusions and caveats: Contracting CD8+ clones were enriched in EMRA, CD4+ mainly in CM and EM. Pre-infection memory already had some responding clones, implying cross-reactive memory joined.

Material for sequencing was PBMCs or a T cell subset sorted from them (not recorded which). The TCR comes from an adult woman who had mild COVID-19 (a few samples of this study predate the infection). Cell type and time point are not known. J is TRBJ2-2 and V is TRBV19; a possible D gene is TRBD2 (6 bases). The CDR3 nucleotides read TGTGCCAGTAGTTCAGGCGGGACGGCCGGGGAGCTGTTTTTT. Its protein product is CASSSGGTAGELFF.